The 21 T cell receptor beta chains presented below share a single source sample, sequenced in a study of blood T cell repertoires in COVID-19. TCRdb keeps only in-frame clones here, not all; method: immunoSEQ multiplex PCR. This sample carries about 39,000 clones, approximately 85% of them seen once, and the ten largest clones take roughly 4%. The sequencing sample was made of peripheral blood. Receptors were obtained from a man between 60 and 75 years old with acute or convalescent COVID-19.

The chain employs TRBV5-4 and TRBJ1-4, with 7 positions matching TRBD1. Germline V lookup: CDR1 SGHNT, CDR2 YYREEE (reference sequence). V lost 4 bases, J lost 5 bases, and 8 bases stayed unmatched. This CDR3 has 15 residues. CDR3 amino acids: CASSHRQGENEKLFF. The CDR3 DNA sequence: TGTGCCAGCAGCCATAGACAGGGAGAAAATGAAAAACTGTTTTTT.

The rearrangement uses TRBV5-1 and TRBJ2-7; D gene ambiguous. The V gene's germline CDR1 is SGHRS and CDR2 YFSETQ. The V gene lost 3 bases and the J gene lost 3 bases, with 4 bases spanning the gap. This CDR3 has 11 residues. This CDR3 is CASSSSYEQYF. Written as DNA, the CDR3 is TGCGCCAGCAGCTCCAGCTACGAGCAGTACTTC.

The chain has TRBV5-5 and TRBJ1-6, with 7 nucleotides matching TRBD1. V lost 3 bases and J lost 0; bases outside the gene matches: 3. Looked up from germline, CDR1 is SGHKS and CDR2 is YYEKEE (reference sequence). The CDR3 length is 16 residues. CDR3 protein: CASSWGQSSYNSPLHF. The CDR3 bases are TGTGCCAGCAGCTGGGGACAGAGCTCCTATAATTCACCCCTCCACTTT.

The rearrangement joins TRBV12-3 or TRBV12-4 to TRBJ2-5, with D unresolved. This CDR3 is 11 amino acids long. The germline V and J ends were trimmed by 3 bases and 6 bases, with 5 bases remaining between them. CDR3 loop: CASSLTQTQYF. CDR3 coding DNA: TGTGCCAGCAGTTTGACTCAGACCCAGTACTTC.

J is TRBJ2-2 and V is TRBV28; no reliable D call. The CDR3 sequence is 13 residues long. Trimming pared 2 bases from V and 5 bases from J, leaving 6 bases between. Germline V CDR1 and CDR2: MDHEN, SYDVKM. As DNA, the CDR3 is TGTGCCAGCAGTTTAAATCCTACCGGGGAGCTGTTTTTT. The encoded protein is CASSLNPTGELFF.

This chain links TRBV7-2 with TRBJ2-7; TRBD2 is a possible D gene (7 bases). V lost 6 bases and J lost 2, with 20 bases in between. Germline values: CDR1 SGHTA, CDR2 FQGNSA. There are 16 residues in the CDR3. The CDR3 loop is CASSSASGGGAYEQYF. DNA of the CDR3: TGTGCCAGCAGTTCCGCTAGCGGAGGGGGGGCCTACGAGCAGTACTTC. The whole variable domain, filled in from reference TRBV7-2 and TRBJ2-7, reads GAGVSQSPSNKVTEKGKDVELRCDPISGHTALYWYRQSLGQGLEFLIYFQGNSAPDKSGLPSDRFSAERTGGSVSTLTIQRTQQEDSAVYLCASSSASGGGAYEQYFGPGTRLTVT.

This clone was found once. The V call is TRBV7-9, the J call TRBJ1-5; 7 bases are a match to TRBD1. Germline V gene sequence: CDR1 SEHNR, CDR2 FQNEAQ (reference sequence). J lost 2 bases, V lost 5 bases, and 6 bases had no gene match. The CDR3 extends over 15 amino acids. The CDR3 DNA reads as TGTGCCAGCAGCCAGGGGGGAGGTGGCAATCAGCCCCAGCATTTT. Protein: CASSQGGGGNQPQHF.

The chain has TRBV5-1 and TRBJ2-7; 9 bases map to TRBD1. Germline V gene data show CDR1 as SGHRS and CDR2 as YFSETQ. There are 15 residues in the CDR3. Unmatched junction bases numbered 15, after V lost 4 bases and J lost 10 bases. CDR3 protein: CASSQPDRGPSTQYF. As DNA, the CDR3 is TGCGCCAGCAGCCAACCGGACAGGGGACCCTCTACCCAGTACTTC.

The chain couples TRBV21-1 to TRBJ1-1; the DNA was not used to check the table's D call, TRBD1. TRBV21-1 is listed as a pseudogene. The CDR3 consists of 14 residues. The CDR3 reads CASSIRDRHTEAFF. CDR3 nucleotides: TGTGCCAGCAGCATCCGGGACAGACACACTGAAGCTTTCTTT.

This sequence joins TRBV30 and TRBJ2-5; D is possibly TRBD2 (5 bases). The V gene lost 5 bases and the J gene lost 7 bases, with 8 bases spanning the gap. CDR1 and CDR2 from the germline V gene are GTSNPN and SVGIG (reference sequence). The CDR3 length is 10 residues. The CDR3 region has the DNA TGTGCCTGGGGTGGAGGGACCCAGTACTTC. Translated, it gives CAWGGGTQYF.

The chain recombines TRBV2 with TRBJ1-4; D gene uncertain. This CDR3 has 12 amino acids. CDR1 is SNHLY, CDR2 FYNNEI, per germline. Trimming shortened V by 3 bases and J by 8 bases, and 7 bases separated the two germline ends. This CDR3 is CASSDNSEKLFF. The CDR3 nucleotides are TGTGCCAGCAGTGATAACAGCGAAAAACTGTTTTTT.

This chain links TRBV11-2 with TRBJ2-7; 11 bases line up with TRBD2. Germline V gene data show CDR1 as SGHAT and CDR2 as FQNNGV. This CDR3 is built from 14 residues. Trimming at V came to 1 base and at J to 6 bases, leaving 2 bases not matched to a gene. In DNA, the CDR3 is TGTGCCAGCAGCTTAGTAGCGGGAGGGCCCGAGCAGTACTTC. Its translation: CASSLVAGGPEQYF.

V is TRBV27 and J is TRBJ1-1; possibly TRBD1 for D (6 bases). Trimming took 7 bases from V and 4 from J, leaving 16 bases between them. CDR1 and CDR2 (germline): MNHEY, SMNVEV (reference sequence). There are 14 residues in the CDR3. CDR3 sequence: CASMLQGGSTEAFF. The CDR3 DNA reads TGTGCCAGCATGTTACAGGGCGGTAGCACTGAAGCTTTCTTT.

This sequence joins TRBV28 and TRBJ2-4, with 7 bases lining up with TRBD1. J lost 1 base, V lost 7 bases, and 7 bases had no gene match. There are 15 residues in the CDR3. The germline V gene has CDR1 MDHEN and CDR2 SYDVKM. The CDR3 DNA follows: TGTGCCAGCATGTCACAGGGGTACGCCAAAAACATTCAGTACTTC. Its translation: CASMSQGYAKNIQYF.

This chain joins TRBV6-2 or TRBV6-3 and TRBJ2-3; 15 nucleotides match TRBD2. The CDR3 totals 21 residues. CDR1 MNHEY and CDR2 SVGEGT come from the germline V gene. Trimming at V came to 5 bases and at J to 2 bases, leaving 17 bases not matched to a gene. This CDR3 reads CASSKGLAGGTPRGPTDTQYF. CDR3 nucleotides: TGTGCCAGCAGTAAGGGACTAGCGGGGGGCACACCTCGGGGGCCCACAGATACGCAGTATTTT.

The chain combines TRBV7-2 with TRBJ2-7; no clear D. CDR3 length: 13 amino acids. V was pared by 5 bases and J by 5 bases, with 13 bases between. CDR1 SGHTA and CDR2 FQGNSA come from the germline V gene. This CDR3 reads CASSPSPTHEQYF. The CDR3 DNA sequence: TGTGCCAGCAGCCCATCCCCTACCCACGAGCAGTACTTC.

The chain links TRBV7-3 to TRBJ2-5, with a weak D call TRBD1 (5 bases). The germline gives CDR1 SGHTA, CDR2 FQGTGA. Trimming cost V 4 bases and J 5 bases, with 17 bases left between them. There are 15 residues in the CDR3. CDR3 sequence (DNA): TGTGCCAGCAGCTACTCAGGTGCCAGGGATGAGACCCAGTACTTC. Translation: CASSYSGARDETQYF. Combining the CDR3 with reference TRBV7-3 and TRBJ2-5 gives the whole variable domain GAGVSQTPSNKVTEKGKYVELRCDPISGHTALYWYRQSLGQGPEFLIYFQGTGAADDSGLPNDRFFAVRPEGSVSTLKIQRTERGDSAVYLCASSYSGARDETQYFGPGTRLLVL.

The V call is TRBV5-1, the J call TRBJ1-1; 8 nucleotides align to TRBD1. Germline V gene lookup returns CDR1 SGHRS and CDR2 YFSETQ. This CDR3 comprises 15 residues. Losses at the gene ends were 1 base for V and 5 bases for J; bases not matched to a gene: 7. The CDR3 DNA reads TGCGCCAGCAGCTTGTCGCAGGGGGCGGATACTGAAGCTTTCTTT. Residues: CASSLSQGADTEAFF.

The rearrangement uses TRBV7-2 and TRBJ2-4, with D possibly TRBD2 on 5 matching bases. This CDR3 comprises 18 residues. Trimming pared 5 bases from V and 0 bases from J, leaving 20 bases between. Germline V gene sequence: CDR1 SGHTA, CDR2 FQGNSA. Here the CDR3 DNA reads TGTGCCAGCAGCGTGGGATTGGACTCCAGTTTAGCCAAAAACATTCAGTACTTC. It yields the protein CASSVGLDSSLAKNIQYF.

The chain recombines TRBV19 with TRBJ1-5; no clear D. Trimming shortened V by 3 bases and J by 0 bases, and 9 bases separated the two germline ends. The CDR3 loop spans 15 amino acids. The germline gives CDR1 LNHDA, CDR2 SQIVND (reference sequence). The CDR3 DNA reads as TGTGCCAGTAGTATCGTGCCTAATAGCAATCAGCCCCAGCATTTT. Translation: CASSIVPNSNQPQHF.

Here the CDR3 DNA reads TGTGCCAGCAGCTTGGTTGCAGGGGGTTGGAATGGCTACACCTTC. As protein: CASSLVAGGWNGYTF. The chain recombines TRBV5-5 with TRBJ1-2; 7 nucleotides align to TRBD1. This CDR3 contains 15 residues. Germline CDR1 and CDR2: SGHKS and YYEKEE (reference sequence). The junction had 8 bases not matched to a gene; V was cut back by 0 bases and J by 6 bases.